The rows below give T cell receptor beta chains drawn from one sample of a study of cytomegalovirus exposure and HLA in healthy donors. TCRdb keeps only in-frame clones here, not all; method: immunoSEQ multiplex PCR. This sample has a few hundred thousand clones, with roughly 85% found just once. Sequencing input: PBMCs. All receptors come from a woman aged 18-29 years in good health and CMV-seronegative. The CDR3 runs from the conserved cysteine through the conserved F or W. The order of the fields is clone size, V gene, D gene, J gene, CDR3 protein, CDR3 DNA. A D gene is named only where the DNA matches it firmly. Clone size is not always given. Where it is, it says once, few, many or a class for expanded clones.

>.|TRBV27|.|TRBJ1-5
CASSLEGGNQPQHF
TGTGCCAGCAGTTTAGAAGGGGGCAATCAGCCCCAGCATTTT
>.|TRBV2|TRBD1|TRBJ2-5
CASSEYRGPEETQYF
TGTGCCAGCAGTGAGTACAGGGGGCCGGAAGAGACCCAGTACTTC
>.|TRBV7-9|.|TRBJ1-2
CASTPVILDKANYGYTF
TGTGCCAGCACCCCCGTCATACTGGACAAAGCTAACTATGGCTACACCTTC
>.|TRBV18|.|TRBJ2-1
CASSPDLARGGNEQFF
TGTGCCAGCTCGCCCGACCTAGCGCGAGGTGGCAATGAGCAGTTCTTC
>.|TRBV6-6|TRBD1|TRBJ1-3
CASSYVTGGRGNTIYF
TGTGCCAGCAGTTACGTCACAGGGGGCCGTGGAAACACCATATATTTT
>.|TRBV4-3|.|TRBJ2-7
CASSGNSYEQYF
TGCGCCAGCAGCGGCAACTCCTACGAGCAGTACTTC
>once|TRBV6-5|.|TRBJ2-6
CASSLGDSGANVLTF
TGTGCCAGCAGTTTGGGAGACTCTGGGGCCAACGTCCTGACTTTC
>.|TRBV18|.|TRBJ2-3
CASSPGTQRDTQYF
TGTGCCAGCTCACCCGGGACTCAGCGAGATACGCAGTATTTT
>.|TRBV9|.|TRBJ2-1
CASRVSEQFF
TGTGCCAGCAGGGTGAGTGAGCAGTTCTTC
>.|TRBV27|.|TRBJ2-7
CASSTQGIRSYEQYF
TGTGCCAGCAGTACCCAGGGAATCCGCTCTTACGAGCAGTACTTC
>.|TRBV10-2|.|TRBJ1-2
CASTDLPGTSSNYGYTF
TGCGCCAGCACCGATTTGCCTGGGACATCCTCCAACTATGGCTACACCTTC
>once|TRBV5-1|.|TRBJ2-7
CASSQTPSYEQYF
TGCGCCAGCAGTCAGACACCGTCCTACGAGCAGTACTTC
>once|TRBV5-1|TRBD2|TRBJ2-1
CASSLRSGDEQFF
TGCGCCAGCAGCTTAAGGAGCGGGGATGAGCAGTTCTTC
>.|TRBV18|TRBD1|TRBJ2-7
CASSPPGQGAWEQYF
TGTGCCAGCTCACCCCCGGGACAGGGGGCGTGGGAGCAGTACTTC
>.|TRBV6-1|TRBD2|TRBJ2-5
CASSRPRGQETQYF
TGTGCCAGCAGCCGCCCGCGGGGGCAAGAGACCCAGTACTTC
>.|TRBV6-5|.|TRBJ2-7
CASSRDYSLYEQYF
TGTGCCAGCAGCCGGGATTACTCTCTCTACGAGCAGTACTTC
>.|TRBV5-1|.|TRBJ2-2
CASSFNPGQNTGELFF
TGCGCCAGCAGCTTCAATCCGGGACAAAACACCGGGGAGCTGTTTTTT
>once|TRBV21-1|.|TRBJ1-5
CASSTPGQGAGQHF
TGTGCCAGCAGCACCCCGGGGCAGGGGGCGGGCCAGCATTTT
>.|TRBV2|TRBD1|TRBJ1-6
CASSGGDRGYSPLHF
TGTGCCAGCAGTGGGGGGGACAGGGGATATTCACCCCTCCACTTT
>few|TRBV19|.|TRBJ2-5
CASSTGDQETQYF
TGTGCCAGTAGTACAGGGGACCAAGAGACCCAGTACTTC
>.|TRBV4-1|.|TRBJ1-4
CASSPAGLDEKLFF
TGCGCCAGCAGCCCCGCGGGCTTGGATGAAAAACTGTTTTTT
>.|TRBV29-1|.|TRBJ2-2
CSVECRENTGELFF
TGCAGCGTTGAATGCCGGGAGAACACCGGGGAGCTGTTTTTT
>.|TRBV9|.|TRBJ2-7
CASSLSSEPPVEQYF
TGTGCCAGCAGCCTCTCTAGCGAGCCCCCGGTCGAGCAGTACTTC
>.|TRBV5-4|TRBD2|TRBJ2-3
CASSLRTSGATDTQYF
TGTGCCAGCAGCCTACGCACTAGCGGGGCCACAGATACGCAGTATTTT
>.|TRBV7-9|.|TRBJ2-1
CASWRGGGVNEQFF
TGTGCCAGTTGGAGAGGCGGAGGTGTGAATGAGCAGTTCTTC
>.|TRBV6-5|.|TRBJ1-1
CASSYRVAERAAFF
TGTGCCAGCAGTTACCGGGTGGCAGAGAGGGCGGCTTTCTTT
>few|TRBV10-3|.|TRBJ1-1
CAISIQGINTEAFF
TGTGCCATCAGTATCCAGGGAATTAACACTGAAGCTTTCTTT
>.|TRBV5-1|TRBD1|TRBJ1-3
CASSLEYPTGSGNTIYF
TGCGCCAGCAGCTTGGAGTACCCGACAGGGAGCGGAAACACCATATATTTT
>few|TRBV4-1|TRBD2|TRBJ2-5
CASSHVSGSQETQYF
TGCGCCAGCAGCCACGTTAGCGGGTCCCAAGAGACCCAGTACTTC
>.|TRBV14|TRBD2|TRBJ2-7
CASSQDTLAGAYEQYF
TGTGCCAGCAGCCAAGATACCCTAGCGGGGGCCTACGAGCAGTACTTC
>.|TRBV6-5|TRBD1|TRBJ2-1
CASLVRTGGSEQFF
TGTGCCAGCTTAGTCCGGACAGGGGGAAGTGAGCAGTTCTTC
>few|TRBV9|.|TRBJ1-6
CASSVDGGRSNSPLHF
TGTGCCAGCAGCGTTGATGGGGGCAGAAGTAATTCACCCCTCCACTTT
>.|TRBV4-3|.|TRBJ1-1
CASSYNRDTEAFF
TGCGCCAGCAGCTATAACAGGGACACTGAAGCTTTCTTT
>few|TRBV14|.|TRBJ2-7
CASSPHDYEQYF
TGTGCCAGCAGCCCACATGACTACGAGCAGTACTTC
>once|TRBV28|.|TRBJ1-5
CASSLDRSYSNQPQHF
TGTGCCAGCAGTTTAGACAGATCGTATAGCAATCAGCCCCAGCATTTT
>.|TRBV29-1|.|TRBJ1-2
CSVENTNYGYTF
TGCAGCGTTGAGAACACGAACTATGGCTACACCTTC
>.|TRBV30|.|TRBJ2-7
CAWRNWRPYEQYF
TGTGCCTGGAGAAACTGGAGGCCCTACGAGCAGTACTTC
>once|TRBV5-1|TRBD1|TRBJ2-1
CASSLGTGGPNEQFF
TGCGCCAGCAGCTTGGGGACAGGGGGACCCAATGAGCAGTTCTTC
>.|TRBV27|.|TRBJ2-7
CASSLSHRDTEQYF
TGTGCCAGCAGTTTATCCCACCGGGACACGGAGCAGTACTTC
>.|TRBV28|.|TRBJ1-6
CASSSRDNYLNSPLHF
TGTGCCAGCAGTTCCAGGGACAATTACCTTAATTCACCCCTCCACTTT
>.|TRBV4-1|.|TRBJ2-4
CASSNPGGKNIQYF
TGCGCCAGCAGCAACCCCGGGGGTAAAAACATTCAGTACTTC
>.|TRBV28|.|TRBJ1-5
CASSPPIYIRIQHF
TGTGCCAGCAGCCCACCCATTTACATCAGGATCCAGCATTTT
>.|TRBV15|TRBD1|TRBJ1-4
CATSRASAGGHEKLFF
TGTGCCACCAGCAGAGCAAGTGCAGGGGGCCATGAAAAACTGTTTTTT
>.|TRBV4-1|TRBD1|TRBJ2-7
CASSGSLQQGPAYEQYF
TGCGCCAGCAGCGGCTCCCTCCAACAGGGGCCCGCCTACGAGCAGTACTTC
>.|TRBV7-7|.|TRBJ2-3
CASSQLGLFTDTQYF
TGTGCTAGCAGCCAGCTGGGACTCTTCACAGATACGCAGTATTTT
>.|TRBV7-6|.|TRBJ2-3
CASSPGTSTDTQYF
TGTGCCAGCAGCCCGGGGACTAGCACAGATACGCAGTATTTT
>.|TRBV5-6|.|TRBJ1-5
CASSPGVYSNQPQHF
TGTGCCAGCTCGCCAGGGGTTTATAGCAATCAGCCCCAGCATTTT
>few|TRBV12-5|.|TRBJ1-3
CASGLPAADTIYF
TGTGCTAGTGGTTTGCCCGCCGCGGACACCATATATTTT
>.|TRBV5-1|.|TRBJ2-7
CASRGGLTSYEQYF
TGCGCCAGCCGAGGGGGACTAACTTCCTACGAGCAGTACTTC
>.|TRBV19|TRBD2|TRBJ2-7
CASSIVGASGSLTQYF
TGTGCCAGTAGTATAGTAGGTGCTAGCGGGAGTCTGACGCAGTACTTC
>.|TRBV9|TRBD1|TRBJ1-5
CASSTDRGNQPQHF
TGTGCCAGCAGCACGGACAGGGGCAATCAGCCCCAGCATTTT
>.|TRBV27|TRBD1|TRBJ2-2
CASSPDRGGAGELFF
TGTGCCAGCAGTCCCGACAGGGGGGGGGCCGGGGAGCTGTTTTTT
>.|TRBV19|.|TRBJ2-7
CASSISGVLSYEQYF
TGTGCCAGTAGTATATCAGGGGTCTTATCCTACGAGCAGTACTTC